These T cell receptor beta chains were read from a single sample in a study of blood T cell repertoires in COVID-19. Produced via immunoSEQ multiplex PCR; TCRdb's table is partial and in-frame only. This sample carries roughly 56,000 clones, about nine tenths of them seen once, and the ten largest clones take less than 7.5%. Material for sequencing was peripheral blood. These receptors originate from a man over 45 with active COVID-19. Each CDR3 is given with its conserved first and last residue. D genes are given only for firm matches. Clone size is shown for a subset of rows, as once, few, many or a class of expanded clone.

>TRBJ1-2|TRBV18|NA|NA
TGTGCCAGCTCACCCCAGGGCTCTTTCCCCTCCTATGGCTACACCTTC
CASSPQGSFPSYGYTF
>TRBJ2-5|TRBV10-3|NA|TRBD2
TGTGCCATCAGTGAGTCTGCGGGGGACCTTGAAGAGACCCAGTACTTC
CAISESAGDLEETQYF
>TRBJ1-2|TRBV28|NA|TRBD1
TGTGCCAGCAGATTGACAGGGGGCTCTAACTATGGCTACACCTTC
CASRLTGGSNYGYTF
>TRBJ2-3|TRBV11-1|NA|TRBD1
TGTGCCAGCAGTCTAAGACAGGGTCCCACAGATACGCAGTATTTT
CASSLRQGPTDTQYF
>TRBJ1-1|TRBV30|NA|NA
TGTGCCTGGAGTACCCAAGGGGGTGCTTTCTTT
CAWSTQGGAFF
>TRBJ1-5|TRBV7-9|few|NA
TGTGCCAGCAGCTTATCCGGGGGAAATCAGCCCCAGCATTTT
CASSLSGGNQPQHF
>TRBJ2-5|TRBV5-1|NA|TRBD2
TGCGCCAGCAGCTTCGGTCTGGGCGGGAGTAGTCAAGAGACCCAGTACTTC
CASSFGLGGSSQETQYF
>TRBJ2-7|TRBV7-2|NA|NA
TGTGCCAGCAGCCCCTGGGGCCTTGGCGAGCAGTACTTC
CASSPWGLGEQYF
>TRBJ2-1|TRBV4-1|NA|TRBD2
TGCGCCAGCAGCCTCGGACTAGCGGGGGCCAATGAGCAGTTCTTC
CASSLGLAGANEQFF
>TRBJ2-3|TRBV30|NA|TRBD2
TGTGCCTGGAGTAATCAACTAGCGGGGGGGACAGATACGCAGTATTTT
CAWSNQLAGGTDTQYF
>TRBJ1-2|TRBV6-5|NA|NA
TGTGCCAGCAGGGACAGTATGGACTATGGCTACACCTTC
CASRDSMDYGYTF
>TRBJ2-5|TRBV21-1|NA|NA
TGTGCCAGCAGCCAAAGGGGACTAAAGAACTTCCCTCAAGAGACCCAGTACTTC
CASSQRGLKNFPQETQYF
>TRBJ1-3|TRBV11-1|once|NA
TGTACCGCAGGGGACTCTGGAAACACCATATATTTT
CTAGDSGNTIYF
>TRBJ2-5|TRBV21-1|NA|NA
TGTGCCAGACCTACTAGCCGGGAGACCCAGTACTTC
CARPTSRETQYF
>TRBJ2-7|TRBV7-6|NA|TRBD2
TGTGCCAGCAGCTTATATGGCGGGAGCGGGTACGAGCAGTACTTC
CASSLYGGSGYEQYF
>TRBJ2-3|TRBV7-6|once|TRBD1
TGTGCCAGCAGCCCCGACAGGGCGTCCACAGATACGCAGTATTTT
CASSPDRASTDTQYF
>TRBJ1-5|TRBV9|NA|NA
TGTGCCAGCAGCCTGGGGACATTTAGCAATCAGCCCCAGCATTTT
CASSLGTFSNQPQHF
>TRBJ2-1|TRBV28|NA|NA
TGTGCCAGCAGTTTACGGACAGACAATGAGCAGTTCTTC
CASSLRTDNEQFF
>TRBJ1-2|TRBV5-5|NA|NA
TGTGCCAGCAGCTTACCTGGACAGTGGGGCTACACCTTC
CASSLPGQWGYTF
>TRBJ2-5|TRBV24-1|NA|TRBD2
TGTGCCACCAGTGATTTGCGGGGGGGAGAGACCCAGTACTTC
CATSDLRGGETQYF
>TRBJ2-7|TRBV5-1|NA|TRBD2
TGCGCCAGCAGGGATTCTAGCGGGAGCCCTGGCGAGCAGTACTTC
CASRDSSGSPGEQYF
>TRBJ1-6|TRBV15|NA|NA
TGTGCCACCAGCAGAGTCGGAGCATCGCAGAATTCACCCCTCCACTTT
CATSRVGASQNSPLHF
>TRBJ1-1|TRBV28|NA|NA
TGTGCCAGCCAGAGTGGGCAGGGCTACACTGAAGCTTTCTTT
CASQSGQGYTEAFF
>TRBJ2-2|TRBV7-8|NA|TRBD2
TGTGCCAGCAGCTTTTGGATAGCGGGAACCGGGGAGCTGTTTTTT
CASSFWIAGTGELFF
>TRBJ2-5|TRBV5-1|NA|TRBD2
TGCGCCAGCAGCTTGAGGACTAGCGGGGGGGTTCAAGAGACCCAGTACTTC
CASSLRTSGGVQETQYF
>TRBJ1-1|TRBV28|NA|NA
TGTGCCAGCACCTCATGGGCAGCTAACACTGAAGCTTTCTTT
CASTSWAANTEAFF
>TRBJ1-1|TRBV6-5|NA|NA
TGTGCCAGCAGTAACACCGGGGGAGACACTGAAGCTTTCTTT
CASSNTGGDTEAFF
>TRBJ2-2|TRBV5-1|NA|TRBD2
TGCGCCAGCAGCTTATATACTCGCGGGGGGGCCGGAACCGGGGAGCTGTTTTTT
CASSLYTRGGAGTGELFF
>TRBJ2-5|TRBV28|NA|TRBD2
TGTGCCAGCAGTTTAGGGGGGGGAGGTCTAACGAGTTGGACCCAGTACTTC
CASSLGGGGLTSWTQYF
>TRBJ2-6|TRBV7-2|NA|TRBD1
TGTGCCAGCAGCTCCCAAGGGGGCACTGGGGCCAACGTCCTGACTTTC
CASSSQGGTGANVLTF
>TRBJ2-3|TRBV12-5|NA|TRBD2
TGTGCTAGTGGTTTGTCATCCCATCGAAGGTTTAGCGGGAGAACGGGCTTGCGGGCTACGCAGTATTTT
CASGLSSHRRFSGRTGLRATQYF
>TRBJ1-2|TRBV28|NA|TRBD1
TGTGCCAGTAGGACAGGGGGCCTCGGTGGCTACACCTTC
CASRTGGLGGYTF
>TRBJ1-2|TRBV7-2|NA|NA
TGTGCCAGCAGCTTTAGGGGTCAGAGGACAGCCTTTGGCTACACCTTC
CASSFRGQRTAFGYTF
>TRBJ2-5|TRBV11-3|NA|TRBD1
TGTGCCAGCAGCGAGAGACAGGGGAGAGAGACCCAGTACTTC
CASSERQGRETQYF
>TRBJ2-3|TRBV4-1|NA|NA
TGCGCCAGCAGCCAAGTAAGCCTTTCTCGCACAGATACGCAGTATTTT
CASSQVSLSRTDTQYF
>TRBJ2-7|TRBV12-5|NA|TRBD2
TGTGCTAGTGCCAGGACTAGCGGATTCTACGAGCAGTACTTC
CASARTSGFYEQYF
>TRBJ1-2|TRBV25-1|NA|NA
TGTGCCAGCAGTGAATGGGGGGTACAGTACTATGGCTACACCTTC
CASSEWGVQYYGYTF
>TRBJ1-2|TRBV6-4|NA|NA
TGTGCCAGCAGTGACTCGAGCGGGGGCTTGAACTATGGCTACACCTTC
CASSDSSGGLNYGYTF
>TRBJ2-1|TRBV7-8|NA|TRBD2
TGTGCCAGCAGAATAATGGCGGGGGGGCCGATTGAGCAGTTCTTC
CASRIMAGGPIEQFF
>TRBJ2-7|TRBV6-1|once|TRBD2
TGTGCCAGCAGTGAAAGGGCTAGCGGGAGCGACGAGCAGTACTTC
CASSERASGSDEQYF
>TRBJ1-2|TRBV5-1|NA|TRBD1
TGCGCCAGCAGCTTCGGCAGGGGGCTGGAGGGCTACACCTTC
CASSFGRGLEGYTF
>TRBJ1-4|TRBV7-8|NA|TRBD1
TGTGCCAGCAGCCTGGAAGGGGGCTATGAAAAACTGTTTTTT
CASSLEGGYEKLFF
>TRBJ2-7|TRBV5-1|NA|TRBD2
TGCGCCAGCAGCCTGAGCGGGAGCCGCACCTACGAGCAGTACTTC
CASSLSGSRTYEQYF
>TRBJ1-2|TRBV28|NA|NA
TGTGCCAGCAGTTTATCTAAGGTGGGAGGGTACACCTTC
CASSLSKVGGYTF
>TRBJ1-2|TRBV19|NA|NA
TGTGCCACCACTGGAGTCTATGGCTACACCTTC
CATTGVYGYTF
>TRBJ2-1|TRBV7-2|NA|NA
TGTGCCAGCAGCTTACTTGGTACGGGATATGGTAGAGTGGATGAGCAGTTCTTC
CASSLLGTGYGRVDEQFF
>TRBJ1-5|TRBV3-1/TRBV3-2|NA|TRBD1
TGTGCCAGCAGCCAGGGGACAGGGTACAATCAGCCCCAGCATTTT
CASSQGTGYNQPQHF
>TRBJ2-1|TRBV7-2|NA|NA
TGTGCCAGCAGCCCAAACACCGGGTCCGAGCAGTTCTTC
CASSPNTGSEQFF
>TRBJ2-5|TRBV3-1/TRBV3-2|NA|TRBD2
TGTGCCAGCAGCCAAGGGACTAGCGGTCCTCAAGAGACCCAGTACTTC
CASSQGTSGPQETQYF
>TRBJ2-7|TRBV10-3|NA|TRBD1
TGTGCCATCAGTGAGTTTCGGGACAGGCCTTACGAGCAGTACTTC
CAISEFRDRPYEQYF
>TRBJ1-1|TRBV6-2/TRBV6-3|NA|TRBD1
TGTGCCAGCAGTACCGGGTCCTCGGGGGACAGGCTCGGGGAAGCTTTCTTT
CASSTGSSGDRLGEAFF
>TRBJ2-1|TRBV7-9|NA|TRBD1
TGTGCCAGCAGACCCAAGCCGGGACAGGGGACAAACAATGAGCAGTTCTTC
CASRPKPGQGTNNEQFF
>TRBJ2-4|TRBV3-1/TRBV3-2|NA|TRBD2
TGTGCCAGCAGCCAGGGGCAGCGGGGGGGCATAGCAAAAAACATTCAGTACTTC
CASSQGQRGGIAKNIQYF
>TRBJ2-2|TRBV9|NA|NA
TGTGCCAGCAGCGTAGAACAGCCCGGGGAGCTGTTTTTT
CASSVEQPGELFF
>TRBJ2-5|TRBV5-1|NA|NA
TGCGCCAGCAGCTTGGTTCTAGCACAAGAGACCCAGTACTTC
CASSLVLAQETQYF